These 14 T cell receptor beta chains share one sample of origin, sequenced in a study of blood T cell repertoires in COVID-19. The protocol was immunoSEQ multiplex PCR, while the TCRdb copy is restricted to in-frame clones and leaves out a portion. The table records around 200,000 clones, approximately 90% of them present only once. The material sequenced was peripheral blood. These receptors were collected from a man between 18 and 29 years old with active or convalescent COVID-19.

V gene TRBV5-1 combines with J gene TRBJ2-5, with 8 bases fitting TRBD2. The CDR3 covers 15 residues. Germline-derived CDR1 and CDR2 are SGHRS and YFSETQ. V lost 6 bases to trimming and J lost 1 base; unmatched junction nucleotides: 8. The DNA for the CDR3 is TGCGCCAGCAAGGAAGGCGCGGGGGGCCAAGAGACCCAGTACTTC. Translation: CASKEGAGGQETQYF.

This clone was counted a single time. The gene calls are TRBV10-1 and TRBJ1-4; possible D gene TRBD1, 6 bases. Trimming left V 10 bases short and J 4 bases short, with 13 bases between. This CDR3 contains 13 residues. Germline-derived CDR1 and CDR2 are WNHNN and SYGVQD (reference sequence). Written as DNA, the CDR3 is TGCGCCACCATCCCAGGGGTTAATGAAAAACTGTTTTTT. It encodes CATIPGVNEKLFF.

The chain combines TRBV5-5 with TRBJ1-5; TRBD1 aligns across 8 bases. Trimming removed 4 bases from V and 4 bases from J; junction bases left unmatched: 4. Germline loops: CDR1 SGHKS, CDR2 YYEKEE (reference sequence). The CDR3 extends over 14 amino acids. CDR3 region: CASSQGQVNQPQHF. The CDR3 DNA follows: TGTGCCAGCAGCCAGGGACAGGTTAATCAGCCCCAGCATTTT.

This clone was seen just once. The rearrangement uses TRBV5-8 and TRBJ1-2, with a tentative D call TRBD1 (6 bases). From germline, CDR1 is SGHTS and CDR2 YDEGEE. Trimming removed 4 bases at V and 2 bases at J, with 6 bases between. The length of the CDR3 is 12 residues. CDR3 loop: CASSRGNYGYTF. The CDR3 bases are TGTGCCAGCAGCAGGGGGAACTATGGCTACACCTTC.

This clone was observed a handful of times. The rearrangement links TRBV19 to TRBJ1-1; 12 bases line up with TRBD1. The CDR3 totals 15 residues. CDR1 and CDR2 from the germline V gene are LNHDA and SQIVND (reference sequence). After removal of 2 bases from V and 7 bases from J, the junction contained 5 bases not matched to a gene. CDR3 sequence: CASSISGQGAVEAFF. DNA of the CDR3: TGTGCCAGTAGTATATCGGGACAGGGGGCGGTTGAAGCTTTCTTT.

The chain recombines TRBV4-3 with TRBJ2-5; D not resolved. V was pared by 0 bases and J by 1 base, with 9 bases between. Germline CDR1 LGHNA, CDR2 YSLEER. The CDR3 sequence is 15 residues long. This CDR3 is CASSQELLTQETQYF. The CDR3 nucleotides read TGCGCCAGCAGCCAAGAGCTACTAACCCAAGAGACCCAGTACTTC.

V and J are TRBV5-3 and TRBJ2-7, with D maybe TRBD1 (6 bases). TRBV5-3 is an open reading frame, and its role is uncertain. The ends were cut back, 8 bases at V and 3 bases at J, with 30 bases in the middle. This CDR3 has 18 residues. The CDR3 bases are TGTGCCAGTACACGATCAAGGACAGCAAGTCCTTCAAGCTACGAGCAGTACTTC. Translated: CASTRSRTASPSSYEQYF.

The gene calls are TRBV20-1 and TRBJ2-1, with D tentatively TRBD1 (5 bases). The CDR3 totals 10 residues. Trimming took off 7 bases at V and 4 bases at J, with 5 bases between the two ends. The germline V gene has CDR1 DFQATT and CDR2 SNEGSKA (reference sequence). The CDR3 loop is CSGQYNEQFF. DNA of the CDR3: TGCAGTGGACAGTACAATGAGCAGTTCTTC.

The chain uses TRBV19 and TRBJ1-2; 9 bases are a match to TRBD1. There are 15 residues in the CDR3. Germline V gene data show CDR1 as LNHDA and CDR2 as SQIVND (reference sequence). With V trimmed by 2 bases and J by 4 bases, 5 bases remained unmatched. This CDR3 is CASSITAGQGYGYTF. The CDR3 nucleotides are TGTGCCAGTAGTATAACCGCGGGACAGGGCTATGGCTACACCTTC.

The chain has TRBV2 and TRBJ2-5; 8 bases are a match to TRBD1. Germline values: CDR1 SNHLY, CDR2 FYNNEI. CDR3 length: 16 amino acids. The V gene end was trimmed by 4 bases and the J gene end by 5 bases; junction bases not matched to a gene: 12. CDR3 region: CASSGRGQATGETQYF. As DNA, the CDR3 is TGTGCCAGCAGTGGTCGGGGACAGGCCACAGGGGAGACCCAGTACTTC.

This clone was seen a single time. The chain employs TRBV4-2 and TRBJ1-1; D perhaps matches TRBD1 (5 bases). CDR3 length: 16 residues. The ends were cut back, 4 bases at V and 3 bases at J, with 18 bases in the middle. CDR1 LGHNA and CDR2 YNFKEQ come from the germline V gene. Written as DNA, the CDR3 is TGTGCCAGCAGCCCCACCGGGGGGGTGATACACACTGAAGCTTTCTTT. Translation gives CASSPTGGVIHTEAFF.

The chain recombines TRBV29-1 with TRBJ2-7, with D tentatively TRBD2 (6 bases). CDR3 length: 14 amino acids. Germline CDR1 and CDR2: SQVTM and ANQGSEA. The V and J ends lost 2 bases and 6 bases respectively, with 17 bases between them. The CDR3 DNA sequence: TGCAGCGTTGAATTCGGGGGATCGGGATGCGAGCAGTACGTC. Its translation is CSVEFGGSGCEQYV.

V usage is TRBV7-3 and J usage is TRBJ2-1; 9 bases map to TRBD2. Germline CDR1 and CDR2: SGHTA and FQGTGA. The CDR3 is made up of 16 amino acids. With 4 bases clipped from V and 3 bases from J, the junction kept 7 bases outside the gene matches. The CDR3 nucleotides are TGTGCCAGCAGCTGGATTGGGACTAGCCTCTACAATGAGCAGTTCTTC. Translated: CASSWIGTSLYNEQFF. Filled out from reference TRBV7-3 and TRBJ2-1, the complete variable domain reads GAGVSQTPSNKVTEKGKYVELRCDPISGHTALYWYRQSLGQGPEFLIYFQGTGAADDSGLPNDRFFAVRPEGSVSTLKIQRTERGDSAVYLCASSWIGTSLYNEQFFGPGTRLTVL.

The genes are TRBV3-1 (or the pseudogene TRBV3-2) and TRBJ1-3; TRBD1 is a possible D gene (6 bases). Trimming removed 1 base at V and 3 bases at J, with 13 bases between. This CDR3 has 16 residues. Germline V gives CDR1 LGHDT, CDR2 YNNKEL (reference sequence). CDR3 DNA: TGTGCCAGCAGCCAAGGAGTAGGGGGTGGTGGAAACACCATATATTTT. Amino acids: CASSQGVGGGGNTIYF.